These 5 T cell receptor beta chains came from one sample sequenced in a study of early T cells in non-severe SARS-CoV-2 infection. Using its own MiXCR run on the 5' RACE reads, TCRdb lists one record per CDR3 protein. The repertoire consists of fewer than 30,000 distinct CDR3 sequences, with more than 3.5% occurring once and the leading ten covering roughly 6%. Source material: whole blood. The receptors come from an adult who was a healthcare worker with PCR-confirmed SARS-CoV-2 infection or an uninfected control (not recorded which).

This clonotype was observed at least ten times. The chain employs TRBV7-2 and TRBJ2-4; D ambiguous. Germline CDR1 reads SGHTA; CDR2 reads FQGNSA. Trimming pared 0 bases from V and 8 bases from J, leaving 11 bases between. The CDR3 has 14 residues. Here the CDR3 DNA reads TGTGCCAGCAGCTTAGCCCAGTCCGGTGACATTCAGTACTTC. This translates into CASSLAQSGDIQYF.

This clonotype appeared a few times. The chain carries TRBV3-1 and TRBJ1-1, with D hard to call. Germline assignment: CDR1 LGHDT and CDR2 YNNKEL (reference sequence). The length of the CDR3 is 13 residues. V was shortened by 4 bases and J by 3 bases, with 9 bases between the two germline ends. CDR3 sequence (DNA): TGTGCCAGCAGCCCCGACTGGGACACTGAAGCTTTCTTT. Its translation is CASSPDWDTEAFF.

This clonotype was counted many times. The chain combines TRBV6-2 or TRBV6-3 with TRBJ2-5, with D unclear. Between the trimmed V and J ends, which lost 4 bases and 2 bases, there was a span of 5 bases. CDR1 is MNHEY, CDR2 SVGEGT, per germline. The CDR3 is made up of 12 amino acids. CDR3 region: CASSSLQETQYF. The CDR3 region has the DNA TGTGCCAGCAGTTCGCTACAAGAGACCCAGTACTTC.

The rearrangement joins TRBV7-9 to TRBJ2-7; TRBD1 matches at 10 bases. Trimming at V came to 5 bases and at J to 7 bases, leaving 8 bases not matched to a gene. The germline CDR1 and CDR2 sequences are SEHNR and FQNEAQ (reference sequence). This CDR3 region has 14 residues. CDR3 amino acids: CASSTRDRGGEQYF. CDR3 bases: TGTGCCAGCAGCACCCGGGACAGGGGCGGGGAGCAGTACTTC. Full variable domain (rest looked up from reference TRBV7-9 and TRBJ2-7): DTGVSQNPRHKITKRGQNVTFRCDPISEHNRLYWYRQTLGQGPEFLTYFQNEAQLEKSRLLSDRFSAERPKGSFSTLEIQRTEQGDSAMYLCASSTRDRGGEQYFGPGTRLTVT.

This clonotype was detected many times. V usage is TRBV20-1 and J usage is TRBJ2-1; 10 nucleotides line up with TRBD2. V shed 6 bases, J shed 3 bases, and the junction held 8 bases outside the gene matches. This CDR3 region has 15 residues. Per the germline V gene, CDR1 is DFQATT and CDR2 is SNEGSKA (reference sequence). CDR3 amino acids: CSAPASGRLYNEQFF. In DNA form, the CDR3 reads TGCAGTGCACCTGCTAGCGGGAGACTCTACAATGAGCAGTTCTTC.